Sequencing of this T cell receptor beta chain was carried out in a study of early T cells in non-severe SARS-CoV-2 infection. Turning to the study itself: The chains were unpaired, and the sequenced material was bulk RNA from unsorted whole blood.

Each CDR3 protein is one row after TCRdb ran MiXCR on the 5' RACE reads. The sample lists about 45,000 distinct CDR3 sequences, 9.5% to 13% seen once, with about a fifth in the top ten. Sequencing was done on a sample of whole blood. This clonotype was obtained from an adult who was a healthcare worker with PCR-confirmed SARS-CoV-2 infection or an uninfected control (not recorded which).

CDR3 sequence (DNA): TGTGCCAGCAGCCATGGCGAGGAAGGCAACACCGGGGAGCTGTTTTTT. It specifies CASSHGEEGNTGELFF. V is TRBV3-1 and J is TRBJ2-2; no definite D call. Germline V gene data show CDR1 as LGHDT and CDR2 as YNNKEL (reference sequence). Trimming shortened V by 3 bases and J by 2 bases, and 13 bases separated the two germline ends. The CDR3 totals 16 residues.